This T cell receptor (beta chain) was captured in a study of CD8 T cells in ankylosing spondylitis. The germline V and J ends were trimmed by 10 bases and 7 bases, with 10 bases remaining between them. Germline V CDR1 and CDR2: LNHDA, SQIVND (reference sequence). The CDR3 extends over 11 amino acids. 5'-RACE, quantitative and with molecular barcodes, yielded the TCR beta libraries. TCRdb reprocessed the 5' RACE reads with MiXCR, giving one entry per CDR3 protein. The data contain around 300,000 distinct CDR3 sequences, around 20% of them seen just once; the ten biggest clones take up roughly 4%. Sequenced material: blood, either unsorted or a sorted T cell fraction (not recorded which). This chain links TRBV19 with TRBJ1-4; D uncertain. The receptor was derived from a female donor with ankylosing spondylitis or in good health (not recorded which). The CDR3 loop reads CATQVGEKLFF. As DNA, the CDR3 is TGTGCCACCCAAGTAGGTGAAAAACTGTTTTTT.